This T cell receptor (beta chain) was documented in a study of blood T cell repertoires in COVID-19. Trimming cost V 3 bases and J 4 bases, with 6 bases left between them. CDR3 length equals 13 residues. Germline CDR1 and CDR2: SGHTA and FQGNSA. Profiling relied on immunoSEQ multiplex PCR, and the TCRdb table lists in-frame clones only, not all of them. The table has 200,000 or so clones, less than 85% seen once; the top ten hold under 2%. Cohort 3 donors were reported recovered after two negative PCRs, clearance, or symptom resolution. The chain uses TRBV7-2 and TRBJ1-4, with a tentative D call TRBD1 (5 bases). The receptor was derived from a man in his sixties who had recovered from COVID-19. Sequencing used PBMCs or T cells enriched from blood (not recorded which). The CDR3 nucleotides read TGTGCCAGCAGCTTTGACAGTAATGAAAAACTGTTTTTT. Its protein is CASSFDSNEKLFF.